Each of the 14 T cell receptor beta chains below was sequenced from the same sample in a study of blood T cells in healthy people across ages (dated by TCRdb to the mid-2010s). The receptor library was made with 5' RACE. The listed sequencing device is Illumina HiSeq 2500. A second PCR of roughly 6 to 11 cycles was run with a J-beta primer mix and a sample-barcoded 5' primer. In TCRdb, the public reads were trimmed at Q25 with fastp and aligned with MiXCR, with productive beta chains retained. Rows matching on CDR3 protein sequence are summarized as one entry with the most common DNA and genes. The sample records more than 700,000 distinct CDR3 sequences, less than 70% of which are singletons. 40% to 50% of the sample comes from the top ten. Sequencing was performed on blood. The receptors originated from a man of 80 years or more in good health.

The V call is TRBV28, the J call TRBJ2-2; 12 bases are a match to TRBD2. Unmatched junction bases numbered 18, after V lost 6 bases and J lost 4 bases. The CDR3 is 20 residues long. Germline V gene sequence: CDR1 MDHEN, CDR2 SYDVKM. CDR3 in DNA: TGTGCCAGCAGCGACTATGGGTCGGGACTAGCGGGTTCGAGCACCGGGGAGCTGTTTTTT. It specifies CASSDYGSGLAGSSTGELFF.

With regard to this clonotype: Relative to the germline gene, one junction end is altered; a read error may explain this. The genes are TRBV6-4 and TRBJ2-5; tentative D call: TRBD1 (5 bases). CDR1 and CDR2 from the germline V gene are MRHNA and SNTAGT. This CDR3 region has 13 residues. The CDR3 nucleotides are TGTGCCAGCAGTATTAGGGGTGGAGAGATCCAGTACTTC. It specifies CASSIRGGEIQYF.

This chain connects TRBV7-2 to TRBJ1-1; 7 bases match TRBD1. J was trimmed by 7 bases and V by 4 bases; bases with no gene match: 6. Germline CDR1 SGHTA, CDR2 FQGNSA. The CDR3 sequence is 13 residues long. The CDR3, as DNA: TGTGCCAGCAGCTCAATCAGGGGGAGTGAAGCTTTCTTT. The encoded protein is CASSSIRGSEAFF.

The chain combines TRBV24-1 with TRBJ2-5; 9 positions agree with TRBD2. J lost 11 bases, V lost 9 bases, and 12 bases had no gene match. There are 13 residues in the CDR3. CDR1 and CDR2 from the germline V gene are KGHDR and SFDVKD. The CDR3 sequence is CATEAGGPDEQYF. The CDR3 bases are TGTGCCACCGAGGCGGGAGGGCCCGATGAGCAGTACTTC.

The chain employs TRBV28 and TRBJ2-2; 9 bases match TRBD1. The CDR3 is 16 residues long. CDR1 is MDHEN, CDR2 SYDVKM, per germline. Trimming at V came to 8 bases and at J to 8 bases, leaving 15 bases not matched to a gene. The DNA for the CDR3 is TGTGCCAGCGGGGACAGGATGGACAGGGGCCTGGGGGAGCTGTTTTTT. It translates to CASGDRMDRGLGELFF.

This clonotype was seen a handful of times. The rearrangement uses TRBV20-1 and TRBJ2-3; no reliable D call. The CDR3 contains 16 residues. The V gene's germline CDR1 is DFQATT and CDR2 SNEGSKA (reference sequence). V was shortened by 1 base and J by 0 bases, with 14 bases between the two germline ends. In DNA, the CDR3 is TGCAGTGCTAGAGCAGGCCCAGTTTTTAGCACAGATACGCAGTATTTT. Its translation: CSARAGPVFSTDTQYF.

This clonotype was picked up one time. The gene calls are TRBV5-1 and TRBJ2-1; 9 bases are shared with TRBD1. V dropped 4 bases and J dropped 3; count of bases not matched to a gene: 8. In germline, CDR1 is SGHRS, CDR2 YFSETQ. There are 16 residues in the CDR3. The CDR3, as DNA: TGCGCCAGCAGCACAGGGACAGGGACCAGCTACAATGAGCAGTTCTTC. Its protein is CASSTGTGTSYNEQFF.

This clonotype was seen a few times. The gene calls are TRBV29-1 and TRBJ1-4; D unresolved. The V end lost 1 base, the J end lost 5 bases, and 5 bases lay between the germline ends. The CDR3 is 12 residues long. The germline CDR1 and CDR2 sequences are SQVTM and ANQGSEA. CDR3 amino acids: CSVEGGNEKLFF. The CDR3 DNA follows: TGCAGCGTTGAAGGTGGGAATGAAAAACTGTTTTTT.

Notes on this clonotype: Germline and junction disagree at one end, which may indicate a read error. The chain uses TRBV29-1 and TRBJ2-5; D is tentatively TRBD1 or TRBD2 (6 bases each). This CDR3 has 13 amino acids. CDR1 and CDR2 from the germline V gene are SQVTM and ANQGSEA. The CDR3, as DNA: TGCAGCGGTGAAGTAAGGGGGGTTGGGGAGCAGTACTTC. It yields the protein CSGEVRGVGEQYF.

The chain has TRBV3-1 and TRBJ1-1, with D tentatively TRBD1 (5 bases). Germline CDR1 reads LGHDT; CDR2 reads YNNKEL (reference sequence). The V end was cut by 1 base, the J end by 8 bases, with 14 bases between. This CDR3 spans 14 amino acids. This chain's CDR3 is CASSQGGTRAEAFF. The CDR3 nucleotides are TGTGCCAGCAGCCAAGGAGGGACGCGGGCGGAAGCTTTCTTT.

The gene calls are TRBV3-1 and TRBJ2-3; the match to TRBD2 covers 14 bases. This CDR3 has 18 residues. Germline V gene data show CDR1 as LGHDT and CDR2 as YNNKEL (reference sequence). The V segment lost 4 bases and the J segment 14 bases; nucleotides outside the gene matches: 20. For the CDR3, the DNA is TGTGCCAGCAGCCCCCCGGGACTAGCGGGAGAGGTACACAGATACGCGTATTTT. It yields the protein CASSPPGLAGEVHRYAYF.

This clonotype showed up just a few times. The V and J genes are TRBV5-1 and TRBJ2-6; the D is unclear. The CDR3 is made up of 15 amino acids. Looked up from germline, CDR1 is SGHRS and CDR2 is YFSETQ. V lost 3 bases and J 0 bases, leaving 7 bases between the germline ends. The CDR3 DNA sequence: TGCGCCAGCAGCTCCCACAGCTCTGGGGCCAACGTCCTGACTTTC. Translated: CASSSHSSGANVLTF. Full variable domain (remainder filled in from reference TRBV5-1 and TRBJ2-6): KAGVTQTPRYLIKTRGQQVTLSCSPISGHRSVSWYQQTPGQGLQFLFEYFSETQRNKGNFPGRFSGRQFSNSRSEMNVSTLELGDSALYLCASSSHSSGANVLTFGAGSRLTVL.

The chain is built from TRBV7-2 and TRBJ1-1; the D gene is possibly TRBD1 (5 bases). Germline CDR1 reads SGHTA; CDR2 reads FQGNSA. V was clipped by 2 bases and J by 0 bases, with 10 bases between them. The CDR3 has 15 amino acids. This chain's CDR3 is CASSLQGSVNTEAFF. Written as DNA, the CDR3 is TGTGCCAGCAGCTTACAGGGTAGTGTGAACACTGAAGCTTTCTTT.

This clonotype was found a few times. The gene calls are TRBV5-1 and TRBJ2-1; 14 positions agree with TRBD2. Germline V lookup: CDR1 SGHRS, CDR2 YFSETQ. The V and J ends lost 3 bases and 4 bases, in that order; junction bases with no gene match: 6. This CDR3 is built from 17 residues. The CDR3, as DNA: TGCGCCAGCAGCTGGACGGGACTAGCGGGGGAGTACAATGAGCAGTTCTTC. Residues: CASSWTGLAGEYNEQFF.